Shown below are 30 T cell receptor beta chains from a single sample sequenced in a study of OX40 agonist ivuxolimab in advanced cancers. Assay used: immunoSEQ multiplex PCR; TCRdb lists only in-frame clones, some missing. The table has some 19,000 clones, more than 80% seen once. Sequenced here: CD4+ or CD8+ T cells sorted from blood, sampled in a trial of the OX40 agonist ivuxolimab. These receptors came from an adult with an advanced solid tumor such as melanoma, head and neck, liver or kidney cancer.

The chain joins TRBV7-9 to TRBJ1-2; D not resolved. V was shortened by 1 base and J by 6 bases, with 18 bases between the two germline ends. The germline V gene has CDR1 SEHNR and CDR2 FQNEAQ (reference sequence). CDR3 size: 16 residues. CDR3 region: CASSLVGWEAQDGYTF. In DNA, the CDR3 is TGTGCCAGCAGCTTAGTTGGCTGGGAGGCGCAGGATGGCTACACCTTC.

By share, this clone counts as medium-sized. V and J are TRBV27 and TRBJ1-4; D ambiguous. The CDR3 extends over 13 amino acids. The V end lost 3 bases, the J end lost 6 bases, and 8 bases lay between the germline ends. Germline CDR1 and CDR2: MNHEY and SMNVEV (reference sequence). Written as DNA, the CDR3 is TGTGCCAGCAGTTTGGGCAAGGATGAAAAACTGTTTTTT. Translation gives CASSLGKDEKLFF.

The rearrangement joins TRBV29-1 to TRBJ1-2; 10 bases align to TRBD1. Germline assignment: CDR1 SQVTM and CDR2 ANQGSEA. The V and J ends lost 7 bases and 8 bases, in that order; junction bases with no gene match: 13. The CDR3 has 14 residues. CDR3 nucleotide sequence: TGCAGCGGCTATGTAGGACAGGACAGGGGGGGCTACACCTTC. Amino acid sequence: CSGYVGQDRGGYTF.

This chain connects TRBV7-9 to TRBJ2-7, with D uncertain. Trimming took off 5 bases at V and 5 bases at J, with 13 bases between the two ends. Germline lookup yields CDR1 SEHNR and CDR2 FQNEAQ (reference sequence). The CDR3 consists of 13 residues. The CDR3 bases are TGTGCCAGCAGCCCCCACTTAGCCCACGAGCAGTACTTC. Translating it yields CASSPHLAHEQYF. The full variable domain, completed using reference TRBV7-9 and TRBJ2-7, is DTGVSQNPRHKITKRGQNVTFRCDPISEHNRLYWYRQTLGQGPEFLTYFQNEAQLEKSRLLSDRFSAERPKGSFSTLEIQRTEQGDSAMYLCASSPHLAHEQYFGPGTRLTVT.

The V and J genes are TRBV7-6 and TRBJ2-7; weak D call: TRBD1 (5 bases). Germline CDR1 and CDR2: SGHVS and FNYEAQ. The ends were cut back, 1 base at V and 3 bases at J, with 16 bases in the middle. The CDR3 consists of 16 residues. CDR3 in DNA: TGTGCCAGCAGCTTAGGGGGCAGTGGGTTCCGCTACGAGCAGTACTTC. This sequence encodes CASSLGGSGFRYEQYF.

The chain has TRBV28 and TRBJ2-1; TRBD2 agrees at 13 bases. CDR3 length: 15 amino acids. After removal of 7 bases from V and 9 bases from J, the junction contained 9 bases not matched to a gene. Germline CDR1 is MDHEN and CDR2 is SYDVKM. This chain's CDR3 is CASTLLLAGGVEQFF. The DNA for the CDR3 is TGTGCCAGCACCCTCCTACTAGCGGGAGGGGTTGAGCAGTTCTTC.

The V gene is TRBV6-4, the J gene TRBJ1-2; TRBD1 matches at 7 bases. Germline V gives CDR1 MRHNA, CDR2 SNTAGT. V lost 6 bases and J lost 6; bases outside the gene matches: 7. The CDR3 covers 13 residues. CDR3 protein: CASSSTGNDGYTF. CDR3 sequence (DNA): TGTGCCAGCAGCTCGACAGGGAACGATGGCTACACCTTC.

The chain has TRBV7-2 and TRBJ2-2, with 10 bases aligning to TRBD1. Germline lookup yields CDR1 SGHTA and CDR2 FQGNSA. The CDR3 is made up of 16 amino acids. V trimming: 5 bases; J trimming: 3 bases; junction bases outside the gene matches: 6. Here the CDR3 reads CASSLGTGVHTGELFF. The CDR3 nucleotides read TGTGCCAGCAGCCTGGGGACAGGGGTCCACACCGGGGAGCTGTTTTTT.

The rearrangement joins TRBV5-4 to TRBJ2-1, with 8 bases aligning to TRBD1. The CDR3 has 12 amino acids. Unmatched junction bases numbered 4, after V lost 4 bases and J lost 10 bases. The germline V gene encodes CDR1 SGHNT and CDR2 YYREEE (reference sequence). The CDR3 is CASSPTGAEQFF. The CDR3 DNA follows: TGTGCCAGCAGCCCGACAGGGGCGGAGCAGTTCTTC.

The rearrangement links TRBV2 to TRBJ2-1; tentative D call: TRBD2 (6 bases). V lost 9 bases and J lost 8, with 23 bases in between. From germline, CDR1 is SNHLY and CDR2 FYNNEI. The CDR3 covers 15 residues. CDR3 residues: CASFEAPLARDEQFF. The CDR3 DNA is TGTGCCAGTTTTGAAGCCCCTCTAGCGAGGGATGAGCAGTTCTTC.

The chain joins TRBV6-5 to TRBJ2-1; D is possibly TRBD2 (6 bases). The germline gives CDR1 MNHEY, CDR2 SVGAGI. The CDR3 totals 14 residues. With 2 bases removed from V and 8 bases from J, the gap between germline ends came to 13 bases. CDR3 in DNA: TGTGCCAGCAGTTACCTTACTAGCACGGATGAGCAGTTCTTC. It yields the protein CASSYLTSTDEQFF.

The V call is TRBV27, the J call TRBJ1-1, with unresolved D. The CDR3 length is 13 residues. Trimming took off 4 bases at V and 5 bases at J, with 11 bases between the two ends. The V gene's germline CDR1 is MNHEY and CDR2 SMNVEV (reference sequence). CDR3 sequence (DNA): TGTGCCAGCAGTTCCGGACCTGGGACTGAAGCTTTCTTT. It specifies CASSSGPGTEAFF.

The chain links TRBV27 to TRBJ2-1, with a weak D call TRBD1 (6 bases). The CDR3 is made up of 15 amino acids. Germline V gene data show CDR1 as MNHEY and CDR2 as SMNVEV (reference sequence). Trimming pared 3 bases from V and 0 bases from J, leaving 9 bases between. The DNA for the CDR3 is TGTGCCAGCAGTTTGGGCAGGGGCTCCTACAATGAGCAGTTCTTC. This sequence encodes CASSLGRGSYNEQFF.

This sequence joins TRBV4-1 and TRBJ2-7, with 8 bases fitting TRBD1. This CDR3 has 14 residues. Trimming cost V 1 base and J 5 bases; bases outside gene matches: 4. Germline V gene data show CDR1 as MGHRA and CDR2 as YSYEKL. DNA of the CDR3: TGCGCCAGCAGCCAAGGATTGGACAGGGACGAGCAGTACTTC. Its translation: CASSQGLDRDEQYF.

This clone was seen only once. The chain has TRBV9 and TRBJ2-5; 7 bases map to TRBD2. Germline-derived CDR1 and CDR2 are SGDLS and YYNGEE. Unmatched junction bases numbered 9, after V lost 0 bases and J lost 4 bases. This CDR3 comprises 16 residues. The CDR3 sequence is CASSVAGAAGLETQYF. CDR3 in DNA: TGTGCCAGCAGCGTAGCGGGCGCAGCGGGGCTAGAGACCCAGTACTTC.

This chain uses TRBV7-9 with TRBJ1-1, with a tentative D call TRBD1 (6 bases). Trimming left V 0 bases short and J 1 base short, with 12 bases between. The CDR3 runs 16 residues. CDR1 is SEHNR, CDR2 FQNEAQ, per germline (reference sequence). This CDR3 is CASSLAGGLGNTEAFF. In DNA, the CDR3 is TGTGCCAGCAGCTTAGCTGGGGGGCTGGGGAACACTGAAGCTTTCTTT.

The chain joins TRBV5-4 to TRBJ1-2; D remains unclear. The V end lost 1 base, the J end lost 4 bases, and 5 bases lay between the germline ends. Germline assignment: CDR1 SGHNT and CDR2 YYREEE (reference sequence). This CDR3 comprises 12 residues. This CDR3 is CASSLFTYGYTF. DNA of the CDR3: TGTGCCAGCAGCTTGTTTACCTATGGCTACACCTTC.

This chain joins TRBV7-9 and TRBJ2-6, with D maybe TRBD1 (6 bases). Trimming removed 3 bases from V and 0 bases from J, with 9 bases in between. The CDR3 has 16 amino acids. CDR1 SEHNR and CDR2 FQNEAQ come from the germline V gene (reference sequence). CDR3 sequence reads: CASSFVDSSGANVLTF. As DNA, the CDR3 is TGTGCCAGCAGCTTTGTGGACAGCTCTGGGGCCAACGTCCTGACTTTC.

This chain links TRBV2 with TRBJ2-4; 10 nucleotides line up with TRBD1. CDR1 and CDR2 from the germline V gene are SNHLY and FYNNEI. The CDR3 has 18 amino acids. After removal of 3 bases from V and 1 base from J, the junction contained 9 bases not matched to a gene. The CDR3 is CASSDLGQGYMAKNIQYF. Here the CDR3 DNA reads TGTGCCAGCAGTGATTTGGGACAGGGGTATATGGCCAAAAACATTCAGTACTTC. Based on the CDR3 plus reference TRBV2 and TRBJ2-4, the full variable domain is EPEVTQTPSHQVTQMGQEVILRCVPISNHLYFYWYRQILGQKVEFLVSFYNNEISEKSEIFDDQFSVERPDGSNFTLKIRSTKLEDSAMYFCASSDLGQGYMAKNIQYFGAGTRLSVL.

The chain carries TRBV19 and TRBJ1-2; 12 nucleotides align to TRBD1. CDR1 is LNHDA and CDR2 is SQIVND in the germline V gene (reference sequence). After removal of 8 bases from V and 0 bases from J, the junction contained 4 bases not matched to a gene. The CDR3 is made up of 15 amino acids. The CDR3, as DNA: TGTGCCAGTCTGGGACAGGGGGCACCTAACTATGGCTACACCTTC. It is translated as CASLGQGAPNYGYTF.

This chain joins TRBV4-2 and TRBJ1-1; tentatively, D is TRBD1 (6 bases). Germline V gives CDR1 LGHNA, CDR2 YNFKEQ. The CDR3 is made up of 12 amino acids. V was clipped by 1 base and J by 7 bases, with 7 bases between them. CDR3 loop: CASSQGTVEAFF. The CDR3 DNA reads as TGTGCCAGCAGCCAAGGGACAGTTGAAGCTTTCTTT.

The chain uses TRBV7-2 and TRBJ2-7; D is ambiguous. This CDR3 spans 14 amino acids. Germline-derived CDR1 and CDR2 are SGHTA and FQGNSA. V lost 6 bases to trimming and J lost 5 bases, with 17 bases between them. The CDR3 DNA reads TGTGCCAGCAGGGCCTCCTTAGGGTTGCACGAGCAGTACTTC. Protein product: CASRASLGLHEQYF.

The rearrangement links TRBV11-3 to TRBJ2-3; unclear D gene. CDR3 length: 13 residues. The germline V and J ends were trimmed by 11 bases and 2 bases, with 14 bases remaining between them. Germline CDR1 and CDR2: SGHNT and YENEEA. CDR3 DNA sequence: TGTGCCTTGGCAAGGCCAACCACAGATACGCAGTATTTT. As protein: CALARPTTDTQYF.

This clone was seen a few times. This chain uses TRBV27 with TRBJ2-5; tentatively, D is TRBD1 (5 bases). There are 15 residues in the CDR3. From germline, CDR1 is MNHEY and CDR2 SMNVEV (reference sequence). Trimming left V 1 base short and J 0 bases short, with 9 bases between. DNA for the CDR3: TGTGCCAGCAGTTTATGGGCAGGGAACCAAGAGACCCAGTACTTC. Its translation: CASSLWAGNQETQYF.

The CDR3 nucleotides read TGTGCCAGCTCGCCTCCCGGGACAGGCGGCTTTAGTATCTACAATGAGCAGTTCTTC. This translates into CASSPPGTGGFSIYNEQFF. The chain recombines TRBV18 with TRBJ2-1, with 8 bases lining up with TRBD1. The junction had 19 bases not matched to a gene; V was cut back by 6 bases and J by 3 bases. Germline assignment: CDR1 KGHSH and CDR2 LQKENI. The CDR3 has 19 residues.

The chain has TRBV9 and TRBJ1-3; 8 bases are shared with TRBD1. Germline V gene sequence: CDR1 SGDLS, CDR2 YYNGEE. V dropped 5 bases and J dropped 0; count of bases not matched to a gene: 4. The length of the CDR3 is 15 residues. CDR3 residues: CASSYTGGSGNTIYF. As DNA, the CDR3 is TGTGCCAGCAGTTATACAGGGGGCTCTGGAAACACCATATATTTT.

This chain connects TRBV14 to TRBJ2-1; D might be TRBD2 (6 bases). The germline V gene encodes CDR1 SGHDN and CDR2 FVKESK. The CDR3 length is 14 residues. V lost 5 bases and J lost 15, with 23 bases in between. Written as DNA, the CDR3 is TGTGCCAGCAGCATATGGGCCCAGGTGGAGGGGCGGTTCTTC. Protein product: CASSIWAQVEGRFF.

This clone is labeled medium-sized (0.01 to 0.1%). The chain combines TRBV9 with TRBJ2-3; 7 nucleotides line up with TRBD1. The CDR3 consists of 15 residues. CDR1 is SGDLS and CDR2 is YYNGEE in the germline V gene. The trim removed 6 bases at V and 2 bases at J, leaving 9 bases unmatched. The CDR3 spells CASTFRDRVTDTQYF. In DNA form, the CDR3 reads TGTGCCAGCACCTTCCGGGACAGAGTCACAGATACGCAGTATTTT.

Here the CDR3 reads CASSWRRLGETQYF. The CDR3, as DNA: TGTGCCAGCAGCTGGCGGCGTTTGGGGGAGACCCAGTACTTC. The rearrangement joins TRBV5-6 to TRBJ2-5; D is undetermined. The germline V gene encodes CDR1 SGHDT and CDR2 YYEEEE. This CDR3 region has 14 residues. Deletions cut 3 bases from V and 5 bases from J, with 14 bases between.

The chain joins TRBV7-2 to TRBJ2-1; no clear D. With 4 bases removed from V and 4 bases from J, the gap between germline ends came to 11 bases. Per the germline V gene, CDR1 is SGHTA and CDR2 is FQGNSA. This CDR3 is 14 amino acids long. CDR3 region: CASSYYMGYNEQFF. Here the CDR3 DNA reads TGTGCCAGCAGCTATTATATGGGTTACAATGAGCAGTTCTTC.